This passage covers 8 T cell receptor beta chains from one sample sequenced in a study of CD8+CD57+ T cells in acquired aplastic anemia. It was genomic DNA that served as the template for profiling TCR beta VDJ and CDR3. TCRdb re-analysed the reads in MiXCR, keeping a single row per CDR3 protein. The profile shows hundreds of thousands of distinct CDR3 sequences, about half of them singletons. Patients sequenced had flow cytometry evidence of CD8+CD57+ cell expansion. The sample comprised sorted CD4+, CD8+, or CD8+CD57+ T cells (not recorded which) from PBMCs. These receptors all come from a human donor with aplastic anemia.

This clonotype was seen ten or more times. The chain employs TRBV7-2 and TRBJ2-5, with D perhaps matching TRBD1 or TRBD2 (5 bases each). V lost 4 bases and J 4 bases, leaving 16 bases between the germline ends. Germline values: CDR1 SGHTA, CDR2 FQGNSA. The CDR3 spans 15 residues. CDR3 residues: CASSSGTLVGETQYF. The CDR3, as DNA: TGTGCCAGCAGCTCCGGGACCTTGGTGGGAGAGACCCAGTACTTC.

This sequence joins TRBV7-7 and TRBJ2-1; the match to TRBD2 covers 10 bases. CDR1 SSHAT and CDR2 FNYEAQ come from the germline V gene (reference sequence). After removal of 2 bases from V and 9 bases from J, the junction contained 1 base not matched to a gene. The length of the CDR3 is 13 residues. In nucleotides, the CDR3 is TGTGCCAGCAGCTTATCTAGCGGGGGTGAGCAGTTCTTC. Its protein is CASSLSSGGEQFF.

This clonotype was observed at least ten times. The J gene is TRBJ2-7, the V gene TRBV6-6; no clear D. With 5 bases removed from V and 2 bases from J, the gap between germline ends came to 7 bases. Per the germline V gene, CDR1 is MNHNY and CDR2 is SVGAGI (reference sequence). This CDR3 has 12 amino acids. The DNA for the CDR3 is TGTGCCAGCAGTCCCGGTGCCTACGAGCAGTACTTC. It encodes CASSPGAYEQYF.

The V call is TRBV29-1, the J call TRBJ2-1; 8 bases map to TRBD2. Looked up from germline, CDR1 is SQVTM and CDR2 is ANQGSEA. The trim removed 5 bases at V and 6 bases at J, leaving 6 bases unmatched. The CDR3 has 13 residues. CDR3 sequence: CSVRAGAINEQFF. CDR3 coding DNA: TGCAGCGTTAGAGCGGGGGCGATCAATGAGCAGTTCTTC.

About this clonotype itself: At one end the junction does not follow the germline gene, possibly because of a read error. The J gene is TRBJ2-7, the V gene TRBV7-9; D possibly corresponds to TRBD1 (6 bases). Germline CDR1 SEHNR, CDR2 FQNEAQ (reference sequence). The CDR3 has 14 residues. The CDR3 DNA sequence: TGTGCCAGCAGCCGACAGGCCATCTCCTACGAGCGGTACTTC. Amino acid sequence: CASSRQAISYERYF.

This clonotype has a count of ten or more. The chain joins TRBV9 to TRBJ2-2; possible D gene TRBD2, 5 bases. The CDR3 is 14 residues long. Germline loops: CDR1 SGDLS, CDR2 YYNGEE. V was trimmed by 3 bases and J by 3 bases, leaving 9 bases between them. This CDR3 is CASSATGYTGELFF. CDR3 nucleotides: TGTGCCAGCAGCGCTACGGGATACACCGGGGAGCTGTTTTTT.

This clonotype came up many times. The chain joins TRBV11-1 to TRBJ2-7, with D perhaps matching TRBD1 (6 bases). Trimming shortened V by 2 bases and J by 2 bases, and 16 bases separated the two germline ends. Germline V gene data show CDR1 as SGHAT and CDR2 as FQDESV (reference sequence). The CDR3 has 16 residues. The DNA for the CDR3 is TGTGCCAGCAGCTTAAGGCCCCACAGGGACACCTACGAGCAGTACTTC. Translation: CASSLRPHRDTYEQYF.

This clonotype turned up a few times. The chain's CDR3 is CASSASVGTQYF. The CDR3 DNA follows: TGTGCCAGCAGCGCCAGTGTGGGCACGCAGTATTTT. The chain joins TRBV7-6 to TRBJ2-3; no clear D gene. Germline loops: CDR1 SGHVS, CDR2 FNYEAQ. CDR3 length: 12 residues. V was pared by 5 bases and J by 9 bases, with 12 bases between.